The entry below gives a single T cell receptor (beta chain) sequence along with its context. The data were taken from a study of blood T cell repertoires in COVID-19. Here immunoSEQ multiplex PCR was the method, and the copy in TCRdb shows in-frame clones only, minus some. Among 200,000 to 250,000 clones listed, approximately 83% were seen once. The CDR3 covers 16 residues. Germline CDR1 is SGHAT and CDR2 is FQNNGV. Trimming took 4 bases from V and 4 from J, leaving 19 bases between them. Sequencing was carried out using peripheral blood. The chain joins TRBV11-2 to TRBJ1-2, with D possibly being TRBD1 (6 bases). The receptor was derived from a woman younger than 45 with COVID-19, enrolled during active disease. The CDR3 here is CASSSPRGTRLYGYTF. The CDR3 region has the DNA TGTGCCAGCAGCTCCCCGCGAGGGACACGACTCTATGGCTACACCTTC.